This TCR beta chain comes out of a study of T-cell reconstitution after alpha-beta-depleted transplantation in children. The authors prepared the TCRbeta library with unique molecular identifiers. TCRdb redid the calling of the PCR reads with MiXCR, one entry per CDR3 protein. The sample yields about a million distinct CDR3 sequences, around 30% seen once. This clonotype showed up many times. Its antigen is unknown. General study findings and limits: From surviving recipient T cells and thymic progenitors came the high day-60 TCRbeta diversity observed in some patients.

The length of the CDR3 is 15 residues. Trimming took 6 bases from V and 5 from J; bases not matched to a gene: 7. V gene TRBV12-3 or TRBV12-4 combines with J gene TRBJ2-2; 9 bases are shared with TRBD1. Sequenced material: PBMCs, mostly from graft donor cells, taken 360 days after TCRalphabeta/CD19-depleted stem cell transplant. This clonotype was sampled from a boy in the first two years of life who had a stem cell transplant for SCID, so the T cells may come from the graft donor. CDR3 sequence: CASRSGTGTTGELFF. As DNA, the CDR3 is TGTGCCAGCAGATCCGGGACAGGGACTACCGGGGAGCTGTTTTTT.